The T cell receptor (beta chain) under discussion was sequenced for a study of PD-1 blockade in mismatch repair-deficient tumors (dated by TCRdb to between 2016 and 2019). For the wider study: Between late 2013 and late 2016, fewer than 90 consecutive patients with 11 to 13 mismatch repair-deficient cancer types, all previously treated and progressing, were enrolled in the trial. Tumor-associated T cell clones in the peripheral blood of patients responding to PD-1 blockade were tracked using deep sequencing of TCR CDR3 regions.

Library construction relied on the immunoSEQ multiplex PCR assay. The immuneACCESS repertoire file appears here via TCRdb, limited to in-frame rearrangements. These files lack a portion of the clones; in checked studies, under half of the deficit traces to unresolved V genes, and the cause of the others is not known. Recorded for this sample are about 22,000 clones; roughly four fifths of them occurred a single time. The ten largest clones capture roughly 17% of the sample. Study-level results and caveats: Tumor-resident clones, often undetectable in blood before treatment, expanded rapidly after pembrolizumab and then contracted, generally before radiologic responses.

For each enrolled patient, mismatch repair deficiency was established using either polymerase chain reaction or immunohistochemistry. A few patients who responded to pembrolizumab therapy underwent TCR sequencing. Pembrolizumab PD-1 blockade was prospectively tested in advanced mismatch repair-deficient cancers, regardless of tissue of origin, in the phase II trial. Peripheral blood T cell samples were collected serially, before PD-1 blockade began and at several time points afterward. Blood sampling times were reported as weeks after the first pembrolizumab dose. Comments on this clone: The antigen it recognizes is unknown. Base qualities were left out, and no much larger clone turns up one base away.

V lost 0 bases and J lost 2 bases, and the count of bases not matched to a germline gene is 3. The CDR3 starts with the cysteine, ends with the phenylalanine, and has 15 residues. The CDR3 DNA has 45 bases and is translated from base 1. CDR1 SGHRS and CDR2 YFSETQ were looked up in the germline V gene. The origin of this receptor is an adult with mismatch repair-deficient cancer. Sequenced material: peripheral blood, taken 2 weeks after starting pembrolizumab. This sequence uses TRBV5-1 and TRBJ2-7; 9 central nucleotides agree with TRBD2. The CDR3 here reads CASSLGGGRAYEQYF. The base sequence is TGCGCCAGCAGCTTGGGAGGCGGGAGGGCCTACGAGCAGTACTTC.